This T cell receptor (beta chain) was retrieved from a study of blood T cell repertoires in COVID-19. Study background: Sources were T cells, B-cell-depleted T cells, or PBMCs; the material itself was cDNA or gDNA.

Per the study methods: Amplification from reference gene primers served as the basis for estimated nucleated cell counts. Method: immunoSEQ multiplex PCR; TCRdb's copy keeps in-frame clones and lacks some. The DNA gave D and trimming, while V, J and clone size come from that table. The sample consists of approximately 210,000 clones, 80% to 85% of them appearing once. This CDR3 region has 12 residues. V was pared by 4 bases and J by 15 bases, with 20 bases between. The V gene's germline CDR1 is SQVTM and CDR2 ANQGSEA. The material sequenced was peripheral blood. The chain carries TRBV29-1 and TRBJ2-3; tentative D call: TRBD2 (7 bases). The receptor was derived from a man aged 25-45 years with active or convalescent COVID-19. CDR3 sequence: CSVGWRGGHLYF. CDR3 DNA: TGCAGCGTTGGTTGGAGGGGGGGACACTTATATTTT.